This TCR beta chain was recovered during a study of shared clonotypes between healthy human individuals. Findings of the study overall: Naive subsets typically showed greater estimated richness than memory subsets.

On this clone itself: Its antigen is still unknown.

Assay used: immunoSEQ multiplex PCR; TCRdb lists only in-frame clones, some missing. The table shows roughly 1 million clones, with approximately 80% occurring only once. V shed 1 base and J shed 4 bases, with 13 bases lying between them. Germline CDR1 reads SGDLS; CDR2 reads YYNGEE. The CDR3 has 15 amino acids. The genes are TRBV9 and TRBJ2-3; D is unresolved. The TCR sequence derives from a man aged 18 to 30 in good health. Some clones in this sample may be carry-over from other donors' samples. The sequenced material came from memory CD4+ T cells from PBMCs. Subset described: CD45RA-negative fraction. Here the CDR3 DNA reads TGTGCCAGCAGCGTATCGAATGGGTGGCCAGATACGCAGTATTTT. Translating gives CASSVSNGWPDTQYF.